The clone carrying this T cell receptor beta chain was detected only a few times. The antigen is unknown. This sample is part of a study of blood T cells in healthy people across ages. Regarding the study as a whole: TCR beta diversity correlated strongly with naive T cell percentage. Whereas aged donors had fewer naive CD4+ cells, long-lived donors had more of them and higher diversity.

The CDR3 consists of 16 residues. The V end lost 0 bases, the J end lost 2 bases, and 14 bases lay between the germline ends. Germline CDR1 DFQATT, CDR2 SNEGSKA (reference sequence). Primed by a sample-barcoded 5' primer and a J-beta primer mix, a second PCR proceeded for about 7 to 11 cycles. Every cDNA molecule bore a tag from a template-switch adaptor containing 12 random nucleotides. TCRdb re-called the 5' RACE reads with MiXCR, one entry per CDR3 protein. The sample yields roughly 1.4 million distinct CDR3 sequences, 55% to 75% seen once. Peripheral blood from each donor was collected in a volume of 8 to 10 milliliters.

V and J are TRBV20-1 and TRBJ1-5; D might be TRBD1 (5 bases). The clonotype comes from a man younger than 30 in good health. Material for sequencing was blood. CDR3 amino acids: CSARDSEGQGNQPQHF. The CDR3 nucleotides read TGCAGTGCTAGAGATTCAGAGGGGCAGGGCAATCAGCCCCAGCATTTT.